This TCR beta chain derives from a study of blood T cell repertoires in COVID-19. Study-wide background: Samples came from the United States, Italy and Spain, spanning acute and convalescent COVID-19.

This CDR3 region has 17 residues. Produced via immunoSEQ multiplex PCR; TCRdb's table is partial and in-frame only. The sample holds about 170,000 clones, 82% seen once. Material for sequencing was peripheral blood. This receptor was identified in a woman in her 40s with COVID-19, enrolled during active disease. This rearrangement joins TRBV21-1 to TRBJ1-1; the listed D gene, TRBD1, was not tested against the DNA. TRBV21-1 is a recognized pseudogene. CDR3 bases: TGTGCCAGCAGCAAACAGGGGGCCGAATGGACGGACACTGAAGCTTTCTTT. This gives the protein CASSKQGAEWTDTEAFF.